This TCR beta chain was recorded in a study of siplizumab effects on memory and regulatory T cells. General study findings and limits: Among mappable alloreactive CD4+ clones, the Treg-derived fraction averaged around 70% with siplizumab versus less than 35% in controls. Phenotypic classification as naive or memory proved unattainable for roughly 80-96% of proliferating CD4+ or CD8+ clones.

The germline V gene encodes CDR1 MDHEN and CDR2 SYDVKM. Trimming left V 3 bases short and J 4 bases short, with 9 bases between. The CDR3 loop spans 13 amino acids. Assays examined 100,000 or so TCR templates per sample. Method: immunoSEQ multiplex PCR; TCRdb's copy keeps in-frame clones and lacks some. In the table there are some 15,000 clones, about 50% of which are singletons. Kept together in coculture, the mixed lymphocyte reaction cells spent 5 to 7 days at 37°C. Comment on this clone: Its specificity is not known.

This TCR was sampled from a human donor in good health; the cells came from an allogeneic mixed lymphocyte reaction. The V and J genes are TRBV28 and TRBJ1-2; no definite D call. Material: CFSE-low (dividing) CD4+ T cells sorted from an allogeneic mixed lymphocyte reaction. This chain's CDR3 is CASSLLGPYGYTF. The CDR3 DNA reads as TGTGCCAGCAGTTTGTTAGGGCCCTATGGCTACACCTTC.